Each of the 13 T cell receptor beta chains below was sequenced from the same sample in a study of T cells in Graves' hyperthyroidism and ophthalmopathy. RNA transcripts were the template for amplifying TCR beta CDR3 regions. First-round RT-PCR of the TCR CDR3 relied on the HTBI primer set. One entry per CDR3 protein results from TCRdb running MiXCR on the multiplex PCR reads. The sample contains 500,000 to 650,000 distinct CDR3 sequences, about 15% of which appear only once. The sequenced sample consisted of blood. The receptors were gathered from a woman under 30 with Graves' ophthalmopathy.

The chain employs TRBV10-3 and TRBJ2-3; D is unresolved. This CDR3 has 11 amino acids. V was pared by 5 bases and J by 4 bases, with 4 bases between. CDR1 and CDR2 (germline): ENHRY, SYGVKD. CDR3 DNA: TGTGCCATCAGTACCGCAGATACGCAGTATTTT. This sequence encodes CAISTADTQYF.

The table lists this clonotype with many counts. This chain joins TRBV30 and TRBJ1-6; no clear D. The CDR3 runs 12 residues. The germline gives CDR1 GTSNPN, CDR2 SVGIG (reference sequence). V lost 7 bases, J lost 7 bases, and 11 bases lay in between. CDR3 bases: TGTGCCTACCGACCACAAAATTCACCCCTCCACTTT. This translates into CAYRPQNSPLHF.

The CDR3 region has the DNA TGTGCCATCCTAACCGGGACTAGCGCAGATACGCAGTATTTT. This gives the protein CAILTGTSADTQYF. V gene TRBV7-2 combines with J gene TRBJ2-3, with 10 bases identical to TRBD2. J was trimmed by 4 bases and V by 10 bases; bases with no gene match: 8. Germline CDR1 SGHTA, CDR2 FQGNSA. The CDR3 contains 14 residues.

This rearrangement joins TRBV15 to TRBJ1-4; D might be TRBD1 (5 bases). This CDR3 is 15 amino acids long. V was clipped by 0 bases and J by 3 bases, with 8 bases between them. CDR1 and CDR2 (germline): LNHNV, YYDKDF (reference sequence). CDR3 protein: CATSRDNRPNEKLFF. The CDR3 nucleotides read TGTGCCACCAGCAGAGATAACAGGCCTAATGAAAAACTGTTTTTT.

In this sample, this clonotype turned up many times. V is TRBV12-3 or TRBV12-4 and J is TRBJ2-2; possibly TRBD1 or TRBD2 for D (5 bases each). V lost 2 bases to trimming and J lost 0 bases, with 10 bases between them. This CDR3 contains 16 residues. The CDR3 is CASSLNGGANTGELFF. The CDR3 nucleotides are TGTGCCAGCAGTTTAAATGGGGGTGCGAACACCGGGGAGCTGTTTTTT.

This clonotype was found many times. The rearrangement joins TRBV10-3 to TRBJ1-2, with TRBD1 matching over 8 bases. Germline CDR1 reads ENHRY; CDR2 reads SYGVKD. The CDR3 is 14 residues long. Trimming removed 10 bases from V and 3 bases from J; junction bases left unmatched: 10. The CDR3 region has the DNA TGTGCCACCTCCACAGGGGGGACTGACTATGGCTACACCTTC. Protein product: CATSTGGTDYGYTF.

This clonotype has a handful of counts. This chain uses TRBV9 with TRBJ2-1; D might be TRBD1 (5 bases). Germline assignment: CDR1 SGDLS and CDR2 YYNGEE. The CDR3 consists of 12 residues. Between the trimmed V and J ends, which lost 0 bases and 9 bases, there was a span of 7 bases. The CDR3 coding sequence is TGTGCCAGCAGCGTAGGAAGGGGTGAGCAGTTCTTC. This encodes CASSVGRGEQFF.

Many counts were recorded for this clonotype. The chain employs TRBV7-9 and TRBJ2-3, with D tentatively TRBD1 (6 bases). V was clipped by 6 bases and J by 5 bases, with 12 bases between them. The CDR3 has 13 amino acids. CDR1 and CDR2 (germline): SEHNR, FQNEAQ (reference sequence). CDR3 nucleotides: TGTGCCAGCAGTTTTACAGGGAAAGATACGCAGTATTTT. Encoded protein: CASSFTGKDTQYF.

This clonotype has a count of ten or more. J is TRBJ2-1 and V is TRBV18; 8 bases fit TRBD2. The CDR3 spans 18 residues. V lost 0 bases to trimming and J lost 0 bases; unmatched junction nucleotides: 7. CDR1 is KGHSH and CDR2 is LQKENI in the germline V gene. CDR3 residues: CASSPPITAGDSYNEQFF. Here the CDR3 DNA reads TGTGCCAGCTCACCACCGATAACAGCGGGGGACTCCTACAATGAGCAGTTCTTC. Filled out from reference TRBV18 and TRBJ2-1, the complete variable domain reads NAGVMQNPRHLVRRRGQEARLRCSPMKGHSHVYWYRQLPEEGLKFMVYLQKENIIDESGMPKERFSAEFPKEGPSILRIQQVVRGDSAAYFCASSPPITAGDSYNEQFFGPGTRLTVL.

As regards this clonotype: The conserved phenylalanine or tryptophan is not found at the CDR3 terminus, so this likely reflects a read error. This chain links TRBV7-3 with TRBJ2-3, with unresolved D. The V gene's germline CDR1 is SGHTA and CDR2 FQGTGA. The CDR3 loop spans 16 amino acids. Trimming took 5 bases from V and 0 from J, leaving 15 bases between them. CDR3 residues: CASSPHPPPSTDTQYC. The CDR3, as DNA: TGTGCCAGCAGCCCGCACCCGCCTCCTAGCACAGATACGCAGTATTGT.

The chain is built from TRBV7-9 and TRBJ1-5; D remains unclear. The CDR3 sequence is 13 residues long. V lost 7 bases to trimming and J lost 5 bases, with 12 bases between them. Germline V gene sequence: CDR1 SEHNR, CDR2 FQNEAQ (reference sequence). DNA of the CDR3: TGTGCCAGCAACCTCGACGGAGATCAGCCCCAGCATTTT. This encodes CASNLDGDQPQHF.

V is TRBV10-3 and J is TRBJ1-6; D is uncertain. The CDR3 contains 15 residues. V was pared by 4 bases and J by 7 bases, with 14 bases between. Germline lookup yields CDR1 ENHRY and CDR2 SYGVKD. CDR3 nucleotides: TGTGCCATCAGTGGACGGTACCAAACAAATTCACCCCTCCACTTT. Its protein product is CAISGRYQTNSPLHF.

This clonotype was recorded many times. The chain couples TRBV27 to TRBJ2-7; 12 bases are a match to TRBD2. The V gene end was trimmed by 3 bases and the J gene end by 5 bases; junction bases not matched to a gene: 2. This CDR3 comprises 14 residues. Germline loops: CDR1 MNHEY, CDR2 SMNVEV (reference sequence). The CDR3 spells CASSLTSGSHEQYF. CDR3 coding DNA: TGTGCCAGCAGTTTGACTAGCGGGAGCCACGAGCAGTACTTC.